The present T cell receptor beta chain was sequenced within a study of glioma-infiltrating T cells after dendritic cell vaccination. The wider study: Dendritic cell vaccination trial patients had either newly diagnosed or recurrent glioblastoma. At biweekly intervals, patients got three intradermal dendritic cell vaccine injections.

Looked up from germline, CDR1 is SGHRS and CDR2 is YFSETQ. V shed 0 bases and J 1 base; nucleotides not matched to a gene: 5. The CDR3 spans 17 residues. Assay used: immunoSEQ multiplex PCR; TCRdb lists only in-frame clones, some missing. Altogether around 96,000 clones are present, 79% being singletons, with the ten largest covering almost 6%. Fresh-frozen tumor tissue and more than two years of survival data were available for all. The sequence was obtained from a human donor with glioblastoma. The V and J genes are TRBV5-1 and TRBJ2-3; 10 bases are shared with TRBD1. The specimen comprised blood, sampled before dendritic cell vaccination. The CDR3 DNA is TGCGCCAGCAGCTTGGCCCGGGGGACAGGGGGCACAGATACGCAGTATTTT. Translation gives CASSLARGTGGTDTQYF.